This T cell receptor (beta chain) was recorded in a study of CD4 and CD8 cells across lung adenocarcinoma regions. TCRdb ran MiXCR on the PCR reads and lists one entry per CDR3 protein. The sample includes 20,000 to 25,000 distinct CDR3 sequences, around half of them seen just once. Donors had localized lung adenocarcinoma, a non-small cell lung cancer. Remarks on this clonotype: No conserved phenylalanine or tryptophan is present at the end of the CDR3, so a read error is the likely explanation. No DNA is shown, since the ends of the CDR3 on it are uncertain; the CDR3 is the one TCRdb lists.

Inclusive of both ends, the CDR3 amounts to 16 amino acids. Germline V lookup: CDR1 MNHNS, CDR2 SASEGT. Specimen: CD8+ T cells from the center of a lung tumor. The chain carries TRBV6-1 and TRBJ2-5; no DNA check was done on the table's D call, TRBD2. This receptor was obtained from a female donor with lung adenocarcinoma. The CD4 and CD8 labels of this study may be unreliable. The CDR3 loop is CASSPRRDSYEQYFGP.